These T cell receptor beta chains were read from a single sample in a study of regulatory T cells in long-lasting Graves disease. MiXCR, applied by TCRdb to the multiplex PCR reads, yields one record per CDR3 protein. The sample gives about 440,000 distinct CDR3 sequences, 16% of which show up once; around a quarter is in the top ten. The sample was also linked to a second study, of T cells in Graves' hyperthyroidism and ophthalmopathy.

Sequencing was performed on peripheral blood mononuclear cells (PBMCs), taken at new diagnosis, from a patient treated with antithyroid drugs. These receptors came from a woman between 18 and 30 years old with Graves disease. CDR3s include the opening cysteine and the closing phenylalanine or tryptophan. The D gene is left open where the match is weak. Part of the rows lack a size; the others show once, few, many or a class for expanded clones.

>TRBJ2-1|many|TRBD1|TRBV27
TGTGCCAGCAGTCTGACCGGGACAGGGAACAATGAGCAGTTCTTC
CASSLTGTGNNEQFF
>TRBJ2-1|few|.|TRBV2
TGTGCCAGTGAGGGGGGCGATGCCTCCTACAATGAGCAGTTCTTC
CASEGGDASYNEQFF
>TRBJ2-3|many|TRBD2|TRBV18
TGTGCCAGCTCACCAATGACTAGCGGGGGCACAGATACGCAGTATTTT
CASSPMTSGGTDTQYF
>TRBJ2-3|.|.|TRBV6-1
TGTGCCAGCAGTGTATTGACAGCGCTAACTAGCACAGATACGCAGTATTTT
CASSVLTALTSTDTQYF
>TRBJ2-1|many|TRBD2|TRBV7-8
TGTGCCAGCAGCTTAGACTCGGGACTAGCGGGAGCGTACAATGAGCAGTTCTTC
CASSLDSGLAGAYNEQFF
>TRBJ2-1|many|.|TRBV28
TGTGCCAGCAGCCGTAACAATGAGCAGTTCTTC
CASSRNNEQFF
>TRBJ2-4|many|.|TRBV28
TGTGCCAGCAGTCTACCTCGAGGAGTAGCCAAAAACATTCAGTACTTC
CASSLPRGVAKNIQYF
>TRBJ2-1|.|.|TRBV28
TGTGCCACCCTGCCCCAGTACCTCGGGGAGCAGTTCTTC
CATLPQYLGEQFF
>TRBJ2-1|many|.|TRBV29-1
TGCAGCGTTGTGGGGTCTAGCGTAAGCTCCTACAATGAGCAGTTCTTC
CSVVGSSVSSYNEQFF
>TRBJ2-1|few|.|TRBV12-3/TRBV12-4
TGTGCCAGCAGTTTCTTGACAGACCACAATGAGCAGTTCTTC
CASSFLTDHNEQFF
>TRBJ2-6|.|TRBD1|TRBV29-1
TGCAGCGCCCAGACAGGGGGTAGCTCTGGGGCCAACGTCCTGACTTTC
CSAQTGGSSGANVLTF
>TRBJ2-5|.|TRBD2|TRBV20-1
TGCGGTGCGGAACGACTAGCGAGGGAGACCCAGTACTTC
CGAERLARETQYF
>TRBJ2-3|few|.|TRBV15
TGTGCCACCAGCAGAGATGGAAGCGGGTTTTCAGATACGCAGTATTTT
CATSRDGSGFSDTQYF
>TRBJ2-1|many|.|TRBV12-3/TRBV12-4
TGTGCCAGCAGTCCGTTAGCGGGACAGAATGAGCAGTTCTTC
CASSPLAGQNEQFF
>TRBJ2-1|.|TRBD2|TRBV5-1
TGTGCCAGCAGCCGGGGACTAGCGGAATACAATGAGCAGTTCTTC
CASSRGLAEYNEQFF
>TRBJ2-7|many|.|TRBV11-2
TGTGCCAGCAGTACCGGCCTTGGGCTCGAGCAGTACTTC
CASSTGLGLEQYF
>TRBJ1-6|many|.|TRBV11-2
TGTGCCAGCCAGGTCGGCTCAGGGACGTATAATTCACCCCTCCACTTT
CASQVGSGTYNSPLHF
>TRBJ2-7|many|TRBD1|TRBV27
TGTGCCAGCCTCACCCCAGGGGGCTTTATCGACGAGCAGTACTTC
CASLTPGGFIDEQYF
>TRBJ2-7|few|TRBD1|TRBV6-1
TGTGCCAGCAGTACCTCAGGGGGCGGGCAGTACTTC
CASSTSGGGQYF
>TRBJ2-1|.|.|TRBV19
TGTGCCAGTAGCCAAAACCCGGGACATAAGACCTACAATGAGCAGTTCTTC
CASSQNPGHKTYNEQFF
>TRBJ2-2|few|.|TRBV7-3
TGTGCCAGCAGCCCCCGATTGGGGCGGGAGAACACCGGGGAGCTGTTTTTT
CASSPRLGRENTGELFF
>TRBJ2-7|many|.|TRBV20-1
TGCAGTGCTCAGGACGGCTACGAGCAGTACTTC
CSAQDGYEQYF
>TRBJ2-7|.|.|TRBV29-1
TGCAGCGTTCGGGACTCGATCTACGAGCAGTACTTC
CSVRDSIYEQYF
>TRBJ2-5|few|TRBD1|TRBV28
TGTGCCAGCAGTTTCGAGACAGGGCCGACCCAGTACTTC
CASSFETGPTQYF
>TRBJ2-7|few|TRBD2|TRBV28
TGTGCCAGCAGTTTATTTGGCCTAGCGGGACCCTACGAGCAGTACTTC
CASSLFGLAGPYEQYF
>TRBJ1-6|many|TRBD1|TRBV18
TGTGCCAGCTCACCGGACAGGGTTAATTCACCCCTCCACTTT
CASSPDRVNSPLHF
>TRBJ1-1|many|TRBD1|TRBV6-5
TGTGCCAGCAGTTACTCTACCGGGACAGGGGGCACTGAAGCTTTCTTT
CASSYSTGTGGTEAFF
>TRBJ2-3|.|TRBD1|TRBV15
TGTGCCACCAGCAGAGGCCCGGGACAGGGAAGAGATACGCAGTATTTT
CATSRGPGQGRDTQYF
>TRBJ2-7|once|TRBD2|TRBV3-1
TGTGCCAGCAGCCAAGAGTTACGGGAGGCTCTCTACGAGCAGTACTTC
CASSQELREALYEQYF
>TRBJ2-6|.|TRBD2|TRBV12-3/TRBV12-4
TGTGCCAGCAGTTTTGAAGCGGGGATCTCTGGGGCCAACGTCCTGACTTTC
CASSFEAGISGANVLTF
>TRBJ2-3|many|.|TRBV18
TGTGCCAGCTCACCACCGGCCCCAGCGGCAGATACGCAGTATTTT
CASSPPAPAADTQYF
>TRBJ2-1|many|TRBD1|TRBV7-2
TGTGCCAGCAGCCTTATTCCGGGACAGGGTAGGAATGAGCAGTTCTTC
CASSLIPGQGRNEQFF